This T cell receptor beta chain was sequenced in a study of cytomegalovirus exposure and HLA in healthy donors. General study findings and limits: Several of the most significant clusters were apparently associated with common viral pathogens in a later analysis.

Only one count was recorded for this clone. Its target is not known. The identical CDR3 is also encoded by other nucleotide sequences in the sample. The PCR made use of 60 Vbeta and 13 Jbeta primers. Sequencing was performed with immunoSEQ multiplex PCR; in TCRdb, only in-frame clones are kept and a portion is missing. The sample consists of 150,000 to 200,000 clones, 60% to 80% of them appearing once. This CDR3 has 13 residues. V gave up 5 bases and J gave up 5 bases; unmatched junction bases: 4. Looked up from germline, CDR1 is SEHNR and CDR2 is FQNEAQ (reference sequence). The TCR was taken from a man aged 50-60 years in good health and CMV-seropositive. This chain joins TRBV7-9 and TRBJ1-1, with TRBD1 matching over 8 bases. Sample: PBMCs. The DNA for the CDR3 is TGTGCCAGCAGCCCTACAGGGGGAACTGAAGCTTTCTTT. It encodes CASSPTGGTEAFF.